Shown below are 8 T cell receptor beta chains from a single sample sequenced in a study of OX40 agonist ivuxolimab in advanced cancers. The protocol was immunoSEQ multiplex PCR, while the TCRdb copy is restricted to in-frame clones and leaves out a portion. The data hold roughly 64,000 clones, with less than 95% observed a single time. The sample was CD4+ or CD8+ T cells sorted from blood, taken in a trial of the OX40 agonist ivuxolimab. These receptors originate from an adult with an advanced solid tumor such as melanoma, head and neck, liver or kidney cancer.

The gene calls are TRBV30 and TRBJ1-2, with 7 bases fitting TRBD1. The CDR3 length is 12 residues. CDR1 and CDR2 from the germline V gene are GTSNPN and SVGIG (reference sequence). J gave up 4 bases and V 5 bases, and 4 bases lay outside the gene matches. CDR3 nucleotides: TGTGCCTGGGCCGGGACAGTCTATGGCTACACCTTC. Encoded protein: CAWAGTVYGYTF. The entire variable domain, with the rest obtained from reference TRBV30 and TRBJ1-2, is as follows: SQTIHQWPATLVQPVGSPLSLECTVEGTSNPNLYWYRQAAGRGLQLLFYSVGIGQISSEVPQNLSASRPQDRQFILSSKKLLLSDSGFYLCAWAGTVYGYTFGSGTRLTVV.

This rearrangement joins TRBV5-1 to TRBJ1-4; D is possibly TRBD1 (6 bases). The CDR3 is 13 residues long. Germline V gene data show CDR1 as SGHRS and CDR2 as YFSETQ. The V and J ends lost 4 bases and 7 bases respectively, with 11 bases between them. CDR3 DNA sequence: TGCGCCAGCAGCCCACTACAGGGTGAAAAACTGTTTTTT. Translated: CASSPLQGEKLFF. Looking up the rest from reference TRBV5-1 and TRBJ1-4 gives the full variable domain: KAGVTQTPRYLIKTRGQQVTLSCSPISGHRSVSWYQQTPGQGLQFLFEYFSETQRNKGNFPGRFSGRQFSNSRSEMNVSTLELGDSALYLCASSPLQGEKLFFGSGTQLSVL.

The chain joins TRBV19 to TRBJ2-1, with 9 bases that match TRBD1. CDR3 length: 13 amino acids. Unmatched junction bases numbered 1, after V lost 1 base and J lost 9 bases. Germline CDR1 reads LNHDA; CDR2 reads SQIVND (reference sequence). CDR3 sequence: CASSIGTGAEQFF. CDR3 coding DNA: TGTGCCAGTAGTATAGGGACAGGGGCTGAGCAGTTCTTC.

Here the CDR3 DNA reads TGTGCCAGCAGTGAAGAAAGAGCCTACTACAATGAGCAGTTCTTC. As protein: CASSEERAYYNEQFF. The V and J genes are TRBV6-1 and TRBJ2-1; D gene ambiguous. CDR1 is MNHNS, CDR2 SASEGT, per germline. Trimming stripped 1 base from V and 3 bases from J, with 10 bases between. CDR3 length equals 15 residues.

The rearrangement uses TRBV5-1 and TRBJ2-5; a possible D gene is TRBD1 (6 bases). The V gene's germline CDR1 is SGHRS and CDR2 YFSETQ. V was shortened by 0 bases and J by 3 bases, with 9 bases between the two germline ends. CDR3 size: 14 residues. CDR3: CASSLAAGEETQYF. The CDR3 coding sequence is TGCGCCAGCAGCTTGGCGGCAGGGGAAGAGACCCAGTACTTC. Full variable domain (missing parts from reference TRBV5-1 and TRBJ2-5): KAGVTQTPRYLIKTRGQQVTLSCSPISGHRSVSWYQQTPGQGLQFLFEYFSETQRNKGNFPGRFSGRQFSNSRSEMNVSTLELGDSALYLCASSLAAGEETQYFGPGTRLLVL.

This sequence joins TRBV7-6 and TRBJ2-7; D gene ambiguous. Germline CDR1 and CDR2: SGHVS and FNYEAQ. There are 14 residues in the CDR3. V gave up 4 bases and J gave up 2 bases, with 12 bases separating them. The CDR3 sequence: CASSSPGRPYEQYF. CDR3 coding DNA: TGTGCCAGCAGCTCCCCGGGCCGGCCCTACGAGCAGTACTTC.

The chain is built from TRBV5-4 and TRBJ2-7, with 9 nucleotides matching TRBD2. The trim removed 0 bases at V and 2 bases at J, leaving 3 bases unmatched. The CDR3 extends over 15 amino acids. CDR1 and CDR2 from the germline V gene are SGHNT and YYREEE (reference sequence). CDR3 in DNA: TGTGCCAGCAGCTTGGAGTCTAGCGGGACCTACGAGCAGTACTTC. This translates into CASSLESSGTYEQYF.

The chain employs TRBV9 and TRBJ2-4; D not resolved. Germline lookup yields CDR1 SGDLS and CDR2 YYNGEE. This CDR3 spans 14 amino acids. Trimming took 2 bases from V and 7 from J, leaving 13 bases between them. The CDR3 region is CASSVDLSPNIQYF. Written as DNA, the CDR3 is TGTGCCAGCAGCGTTGACTTATCCCCCAACATTCAGTACTTC.